These 10 T cell receptor beta chains were all obtained from the same sample, sequenced in a study of T cells in Graves' hyperthyroidism and ophthalmopathy. Amplified TCR beta CDR3 regions derived from RNA transcripts. RT-PCR in the first round (using the HTBI primer set) targeted the TCR CDR3. TCRdb re-derived calls from the multiplex PCR reads in MiXCR, one entry per CDR3 protein. This table holds 150,000 to 200,000 distinct CDR3 sequences, over 15% found once. Sequencing was performed on blood. The origin of the receptors is a woman in her forties or fifties with Graves' hyperthyroidism.

This clonotype was found many times. The rearrangement joins TRBV4-2 to TRBJ1-1, with D unclear. The germline CDR1 and CDR2 sequences are LGHNA and YNFKEQ. The V gene lost 2 bases and the J gene lost 5 bases, with 9 bases spanning the gap. The CDR3 spans 13 residues. CDR3 in amino acids: CASSQQELTEAFF. In DNA form, the CDR3 reads TGTGCCAGCAGCCAACAGGAGTTAACTGAAGCTTTCTTT.

This clonotype was observed at least ten times. The chain uses TRBV2 and TRBJ1-1; tentatively, D is TRBD1 (5 bases). V lost 5 bases and J lost 3, with 10 bases in between. Per germline, CDR1 SNHLY and CDR2 FYNNEI. The CDR3 consists of 13 residues. CDR3 in amino acids: CASSPEGDTEAFF. Written as DNA, the CDR3 is TGTGCCAGCAGTCCAGAAGGGGACACTGAAGCTTTCTTT.

The CDR3 region is CASSEPGTGLNEKLFF. The DNA for the CDR3 is TGCGCCAGCAGCGAACCCGGGACAGGCCTTAATGAAAAACTGTTTTTT. The rearrangement links TRBV4-1 to TRBJ1-4; TRBD1 matches 8 bases. CDR3 length equals 16 residues. The germline gives CDR1 MGHRA, CDR2 YSYEKL. The trim removed 5 bases at V and 4 bases at J, leaving 9 bases unmatched.

The V and J genes are TRBV28 and TRBJ1-2, with D maybe TRBD1 (5 bases). The CDR3 spans 16 residues. Trimming removed 3 bases from V and 2 bases from J, with 16 bases in between. Germline CDR1 and CDR2: MDHEN and SYDVKM. The CDR3 DNA sequence: TGTGCCAGCAGTTTCCCTTGGGGACGGAGCAACTATGGCTACACCTTC. It encodes CASSFPWGRSNYGYTF.

This clonotype showed up many times. This chain joins TRBV3-1 and TRBJ2-7, with D uncertain. Germline loops: CDR1 LGHDT, CDR2 YNNKEL (reference sequence). The CDR3 extends over 13 amino acids. The V and J ends lost 1 base and 6 bases respectively, with 10 bases between them. The CDR3 DNA follows: TGTGCCAGCAGCCAAGGAGATCCGCTCGAGCAGTACTTC. It yields the protein CASSQGDPLEQYF.

This clonotype qualifies as medium-sized. J is TRBJ1-2 and V is TRBV24-1; 7 nucleotides align to TRBD1. Germline assignment: CDR1 KGHDR and CDR2 SFDVKD. The CDR3 extends over 14 amino acids. The trim removed 4 bases at V and 8 bases at J, leaving 9 bases unmatched. CDR3 nucleotides: TGTGCCACCAGTGACGGACAGGTCGCGAGGGGCTACACCTTC. Translated, it gives CATSDGQVARGYTF.

This clonotype was detected many times. J is TRBJ1-1 and V is TRBV28; D gene ambiguous. The V end was cut by 10 bases, the J end by 4 bases, with 16 bases between. The CDR3 consists of 13 residues. Germline V CDR1 and CDR2: MDHEN, SYDVKM. CDR3 residues: CATGGSAGTEAFF. CDR3 DNA: TGTGCCACCGGCGGTTCGGCCGGCACTGAAGCTTTCTTT. The full variable domain, in which reference TRBV28 and TRBJ1-1 provide the parts outside the CDR3, is DVKVTQSSRYLVKRTGEKVFLECVQDMDHENMFWYRQDPGLGLRLIYFSYDVKMKEKGDIPEGYSVSREKKERFSLILESASTNQTSMYLCATGGSAGTEAFFGQGTRLTVV.

The table lists this clonotype with a count of one. V is TRBV5-1 and J is TRBJ1-1; maybe TRBD1 (5 bases). This CDR3 region has 14 residues. Germline V lookup: CDR1 SGHRS, CDR2 YFSETQ. Deletions cut 4 bases from V and 4 bases from J, with 14 bases between. The CDR3 is CASSLPGAATEAFF. Written as DNA, the CDR3 is TGCGCCAGCAGCCTGCCTGGGGCTGCCACTGAAGCTTTCTTT.

A few counts support this clonotype. V is TRBV7-9 and J is TRBJ2-5; the D gene could be TRBD1 or TRBD2 (6 bases each). CDR1 is SEHNR, CDR2 FQNEAQ, per germline (reference sequence). V lost 1 base to trimming and J lost 7 bases, with 16 bases between them. This CDR3 contains 15 residues. The DNA for the CDR3 is TGTGCCAGCAGCTTAGAAGTGGGGGGCTGGGCGACCCAGTACTTC. It encodes CASSLEVGGWATQYF.

This clonotype has only a few counts. The J gene is TRBJ2-7, the V gene TRBV5-5, with TRBD2 matching over 8 bases. The trim removed 4 bases at V and 2 bases at J, leaving 8 bases unmatched. CDR3 size: 15 residues. CDR1 SGHKS and CDR2 YYEKEE come from the germline V gene (reference sequence). CDR3 in DNA: TGTGCCAGCAGCCCGGGGGGGCGGTTAGCCTACGAGCAGTACTTC. Amino acids: CASSPGGRLAYEQYF.